This passage covers 24 T cell receptor beta chains from one sample sequenced in a study of blood T cell repertoires in COVID-19. Sequencing used immunoSEQ multiplex PCR; TCRdb keeps in-frame clones, though not all of them. The sample carries some 42,000 clones, 70% to 90% recorded once. The sample was peripheral blood. The receptors here all came from a human donor in a cohort sampled during active COVID-19.

J is TRBJ2-5 and V is TRBV5-1; D uncertain. Per germline, CDR1 SGHRS and CDR2 YFSETQ. The CDR3 is made up of 14 amino acids. V was clipped by 0 bases and J by 1 base, with 7 bases between them. The CDR3 DNA sequence: TGCGCCAGCAGCTTGGGTCCAGGCCAAGAGACCCAGTACTTC. Protein product: CASSLGPGQETQYF.

This clone was seen only once. V is TRBV10-3 and J is TRBJ2-2; 13 bases align to TRBD2. Germline V lookup: CDR1 ENHRY, CDR2 SYGVKD. The V segment lost 11 bases and the J segment 0 bases; nucleotides outside the gene matches: 9. The CDR3 consists of 17 residues. CDR3 DNA sequence: TGTGCCGCCGCCGGGACTAGCGGGGCCCCGAACACCGGGGAGCTGTTTTTT. Protein product: CAAAGTSGAPNTGELFF.

The chain is built from TRBV6-5 and TRBJ1-5; TRBD1 might be the D (6 bases). This CDR3 comprises 13 residues. Trimming left V 7 bases short and J 8 bases short, with 15 bases between. Per germline, CDR1 MNHEY and CDR2 SVGAGI. The DNA of the CDR3 is TGTGCCAGCACAGGACAGCCCACGGAGCCCCAGCATTTT. Protein: CASTGQPTEPQHF.

This chain joins TRBV19 and TRBJ1-3; D unclear. The CDR3 spans 14 residues. Germline CDR1 reads LNHDA; CDR2 reads SQIVND (reference sequence). V was trimmed by 2 bases and J by 0 bases, leaving 5 bases between them. The CDR3 DNA follows: TGTGCCAGTAGTATATCCAGCTCTGGAAACACCATATATTTT. Amino acids: CASSISSSGNTIYF.

This chain connects TRBV3-1 (or the pseudogene TRBV3-2) to TRBJ1-1, with a weak D call TRBD1 (5 bases). V shed 3 bases and J shed 6 bases, with 8 bases lying between them. The CDR3 contains 12 residues. The germline gives CDR1 LGHDT, CDR2 YNNKEL (reference sequence). In DNA, the CDR3 is TGTGCCAGCAGCCAGTCGGGGGCTGAAGCTTTCTTT. Amino acid sequence: CASSQSGAEAFF.

The chain employs TRBV7-8 and TRBJ1-4, with D tentatively TRBD1 (5 bases). Per germline, CDR1 SGHVS and CDR2 FQNEAQ. CDR3 length: 14 residues. Trimming took off 6 bases at V and 4 bases at J, with 12 bases between the two ends. The DNA of the CDR3 is TGTGCCAGCAGTGAGGGACTCCTTAATGAAAAACTGTTTTTT. Amino acids: CASSEGLLNEKLFF.

The chain joins TRBV5-4 to TRBJ2-1, with TRBD1 identical over 9 bases. V lost 4 bases, J lost 9 bases, and 2 bases stayed unmatched. Germline V lookup: CDR1 SGHNT, CDR2 YYREEE (reference sequence). The CDR3 contains 12 residues. CDR3 sequence: CASSRQGGEQFF. DNA for the CDR3: TGTGCCAGCAGCCGACAGGGGGGTGAGCAGTTCTTC. Full variable domain (remainder filled in from reference TRBV5-4 and TRBJ2-1): ETGVTQSPTHLIKTRGQQVTLRCSSQSGHNTVSWYQQALGQGPQFIFQYYREEENGRGNFPPRFSGLQFPNYSSELNVNALELDDSALYLCASSRQGGEQFFGPGTRLTVL.

The chain joins TRBV2 to TRBJ2-3; 9 bases map to TRBD1. The CDR3 is made up of 14 amino acids. Germline assignment: CDR1 SNHLY and CDR2 FYNNEI. V lost 5 bases to trimming and J lost 3 bases; unmatched junction nucleotides: 3. The CDR3 here is CASSPGTGTDTQYF. CDR3 sequence (DNA): TGTGCCAGCAGTCCCGGGACAGGGACAGATACGCAGTATTTT.

V usage is TRBV7-9 and J usage is TRBJ1-1; no clear D gene. Germline CDR1 reads SEHNR; CDR2 reads FQNEAQ (reference sequence). V was trimmed by 6 bases and J by 1 base, leaving 6 bases between them. CDR3 size: 12 residues. CDR3 bases: TGTGCCAGCAGGGTCGGGAACACTGAAGCTTTCTTT. Translated, it gives CASRVGNTEAFF.

V and J are TRBV19 and TRBJ1-2, with no clear D. V gave up 9 bases and J gave up 8 bases, with 16 bases separating them. The CDR3 extends over 12 amino acids. CDR1 is LNHDA and CDR2 is SQIVND in the germline V gene (reference sequence). CDR3 loop: CASLRQTGGYTF. As DNA, the CDR3 is TGTGCCAGCCTCCGGCAGACCGGGGGCTACACCTTC. Full variable domain (rest looked up from reference TRBV19 and TRBJ1-2): DGGITQSPKYLFRKEGQNVTLSCEQNLNHDAMYWYRQDPGQGLRLIYYSQIVNDFQKGDIAEGYSVSREKKESFPLTVTSAQKNPTAFYLCASLRQTGGYTFGSGTRLTVV.

This clone has only one observation. V usage is TRBV18 and J usage is TRBJ1-4, with 7 positions matching TRBD1. With V trimmed by 4 bases and J by 5 bases, 7 bases remained unmatched. The CDR3 is 15 residues long. Germline V lookup: CDR1 KGHSH, CDR2 LQKENI. The CDR3 loop reads CASSRGQTGNEKLFF. In DNA, the CDR3 is TGTGCCAGCTCACGGGGGCAGACAGGGAATGAAAAACTGTTTTTT.

V is TRBV5-6 and J is TRBJ1-1; D might be TRBD1 (6 bases). V lost 3 bases, J lost 7 bases, and 19 bases lay in between. Germline-derived CDR1 and CDR2 are SGHDT and YYEEEE. The CDR3 extends over 15 amino acids. This CDR3 is CASSSPHRDGSEAFF. CDR3 nucleotide sequence: TGTGCCAGCAGCTCCCCTCACAGGGACGGAAGTGAAGCTTTCTTT.

The chain employs TRBV6-6 and TRBJ2-7; 11 bases match TRBD1. CDR3 length: 15 residues. V shed 5 bases, J shed 7 bases, and the junction held 10 bases outside the gene matches. CDR1 and CDR2 from the germline V gene are MNHNY and SVGAGI (reference sequence). The CDR3 loop is CASSGPGTGGQEQYF. CDR3 DNA sequence: TGTGCCAGCAGTGGCCCCGGGACAGGGGGGCAAGAGCAGTACTTC.

This clone was counted a single time. V is TRBV3-1 (or the pseudogene TRBV3-2) and J is TRBJ2-3; 13 bases are a match to TRBD2. Germline V CDR1 and CDR2: LGHDT, YNNKEL (reference sequence). Losses at the gene ends were 7 bases for V and 6 bases for J; bases not matched to a gene: 7. This CDR3 is built from 15 residues. CDR3 region: CASKTSGGAGDTQYF. The CDR3 DNA sequence: TGTGCCAGCAAAACTAGCGGGGGGGCAGGGGATACGCAGTATTTT.

V usage is TRBV27 and J usage is TRBJ2-7, with TRBD1 matching over 7 bases. The CDR3 is 14 residues long. Germline CDR1 MNHEY, CDR2 SMNVEV (reference sequence). After removal of 5 bases from V and 3 bases from J, the junction contained 7 bases not matched to a gene. For the CDR3, the DNA is TGTGCCAGCAGTACGAGACAGGGTAGCTACGAGCAGTACTTC. Translated: CASSTRQGSYEQYF.

The chain has TRBV7-9 and TRBJ2-7, with D unresolved. Germline lookup yields CDR1 SEHNR and CDR2 FQNEAQ (reference sequence). This CDR3 has 14 residues. V was shortened by 7 bases and J by 7 bases, with 20 bases between the two germline ends. The CDR3 bases are TGTGCCAGCACCCCCCCTAATGCGGATAGAGAGCAGTACTTC. This translates into CASTPPNADREQYF.

This clone has only one observation. The chain couples TRBV3-1 (or the pseudogene TRBV3-2) to TRBJ2-3; TRBD2 agrees at 8 bases. Germline V lookup: CDR1 LGHDT, CDR2 YNNKEL (reference sequence). Unmatched junction bases numbered 3, after V lost 2 bases and J lost 2 bases. The CDR3 is 15 residues long. The CDR3: CASSQLGGATDTQYF. The CDR3 nucleotides are TGTGCCAGCAGCCAACTCGGGGGGGCCACAGATACGCAGTATTTT.

V and J are TRBV29-1 and TRBJ2-2; the D gene is possibly TRBD2 (5 bases). Germline lookup yields CDR1 SQVTM and CDR2 ANQGSEA. CDR3 length: 12 residues. The germline V and J ends were trimmed by 2 bases and 4 bases, with 5 bases remaining between them. This CDR3 is CSVERGTGELFF. The CDR3 DNA follows: TGCAGCGTTGAACGGGGCACCGGGGAGCTGTTTTTT.

This rearrangement joins TRBV5-4 to TRBJ1-2; 7 bases match TRBD1. The length of the CDR3 is 15 residues. The V and J ends lost 4 bases and 0 bases, in that order; junction bases with no gene match: 6. The germline V gene encodes CDR1 SGHNT and CDR2 YYREEE (reference sequence). In DNA form, the CDR3 reads TGTGCCAGCAGCACGGGACAGCCTACTAACTATGGCTACACCTTC. This gives the protein CASSTGQPTNYGYTF. The whole variable domain, filled in from reference TRBV5-4 and TRBJ1-2, reads ETGVTQSPTHLIKTRGQQVTLRCSSQSGHNTVSWYQQALGQGPQFIFQYYREEENGRGNFPPRFSGLQFPNYSSELNVNALELDDSALYLCASSTGQPTNYGYTFGSGTRLTVV.

This chain connects TRBV21-1 to TRBJ2-2; the DNA was not compared with TRBD1, the D call given in the table. TRBV21-1 represents a pseudogene. The length of the CDR3 is 20 residues. The CDR3 is CASSKGCSGWQGRRTGELFF. For the CDR3, the DNA is TGTGCCAGCAGCAAAGGGTGCTCTGGATGGCAGGGTAGGCGCACCGGGGAGCTGTTTTTT.

V usage is TRBV7-6 and J usage is TRBJ1-2, with 8 bases identical to TRBD1. CDR3 length: 15 amino acids. J lost 6 bases, V lost 6 bases, and 12 bases had no gene match. Germline V CDR1 and CDR2: SGHVS, FNYEAQ. DNA for the CDR3: TGTGCCAGCAGTCCCGGACAGGGCCATATTGATGGCTACACCTTC. Translation: CASSPGQGHIDGYTF.

This rearrangement joins TRBV7-2 to TRBJ2-7, with 8 bases identical to TRBD2. The V gene's germline CDR1 is SGHTA and CDR2 FQGNSA. V was pared by 4 bases and J by 4 bases, with 9 bases of the junction left unmatched. This CDR3 spans 15 amino acids. CDR3 in DNA: TGTGCCAGCAGCTGGTGGGGTAGCGGGGAATACGAGCAGTACTTC. It yields the protein CASSWWGSGEYEQYF.

The chain is built from TRBV3-1 (or the pseudogene TRBV3-2) and TRBJ2-3; D gene unclear. From germline, CDR1 is LGHDT and CDR2 YNNKEL (reference sequence). Trimming left V 1 base short and J 8 bases short, with 7 bases between. The CDR3 is 12 residues long. The CDR3 spells CASSQAIATQYF. As DNA, the CDR3 is TGTGCCAGCAGCCAAGCGATAGCTACGCAGTATTTT.

V is TRBV5-1 and J is TRBJ2-7; 11 nucleotides match TRBD1. Germline-derived CDR1 and CDR2 are SGHRS and YFSETQ. CDR3 size: 14 residues. V lost 4 bases to trimming and J lost 7 bases; unmatched junction nucleotides: 7. Written as DNA, the CDR3 is TGCGCCAGCAGCCTGGACAGGGGGCGGTATGAGCAGTACTTC. Translation gives CASSLDRGRYEQYF.